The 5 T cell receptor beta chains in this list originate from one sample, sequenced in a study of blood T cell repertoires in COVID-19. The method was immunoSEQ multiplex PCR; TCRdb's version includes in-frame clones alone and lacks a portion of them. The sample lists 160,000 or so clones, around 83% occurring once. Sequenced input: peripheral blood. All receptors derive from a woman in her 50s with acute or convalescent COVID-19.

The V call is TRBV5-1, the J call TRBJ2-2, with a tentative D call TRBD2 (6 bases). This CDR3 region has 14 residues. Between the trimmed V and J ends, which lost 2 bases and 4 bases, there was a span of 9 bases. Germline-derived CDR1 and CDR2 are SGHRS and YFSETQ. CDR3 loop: CASSFQGGTGELFF. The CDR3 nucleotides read TGCGCCAGCAGCTTCCAGGGAGGCACCGGGGAGCTGTTTTTT.

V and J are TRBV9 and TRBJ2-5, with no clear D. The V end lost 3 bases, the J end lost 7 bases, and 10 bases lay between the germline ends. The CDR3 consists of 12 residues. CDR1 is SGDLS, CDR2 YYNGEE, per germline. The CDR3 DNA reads TGTGCCAGCAGCGACAGTTCTTGGACCCAGTACTTC. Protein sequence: CASSDSSWTQYF.

Here the CDR3 DNA reads TGTGCCAGCAGCTTAATTAGTGCTGGCTACACCTTC. This translates into CASSLISAGYTF. J is TRBJ1-2 and V is TRBV7-2; D uncertain. Germline-derived CDR1 and CDR2 are SGHTA and FQGNSA. The V end lost 2 bases, the J end lost 7 bases, and 8 bases lay between the germline ends. This CDR3 has 12 amino acids.

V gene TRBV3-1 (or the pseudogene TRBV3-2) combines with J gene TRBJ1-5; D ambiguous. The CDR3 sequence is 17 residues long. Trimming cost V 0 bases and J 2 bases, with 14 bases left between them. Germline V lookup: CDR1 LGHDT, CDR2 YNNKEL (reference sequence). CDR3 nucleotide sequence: TGTGCCAGCAGCCAAGATCGGCCGGCGCGGGGCAATCAGCCCCAGCATTTT. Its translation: CASSQDRPARGNQPQHF.

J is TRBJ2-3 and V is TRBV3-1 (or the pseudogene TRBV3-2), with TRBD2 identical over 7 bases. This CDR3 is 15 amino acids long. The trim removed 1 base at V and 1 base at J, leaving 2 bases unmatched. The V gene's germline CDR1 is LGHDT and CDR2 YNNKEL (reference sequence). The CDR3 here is CASSQVSGGTDTQYF. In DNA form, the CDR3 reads TGTGCCAGCAGCCAAGTGAGCGGGGGCACAGATACGCAGTATTTT.